These T cell receptor beta chains were read from a single sample in a study of PD-1 blockade in classical Hodgkin lymphoma. Produced via immunoSEQ multiplex PCR; TCRdb's table is partial and in-frame only. Among over 80,000 clones listed, roughly 78% were seen once. This sample comprised peripheral blood mononuclear cells (PBMCs), obtained before the fourth cycle of nivolumab. The receptor source for this set is a human donor with classical Hodgkin lymphoma. The CDR3 runs from the conserved cysteine through the conserved F or W. The order of the fields is CDR3 length, clone size, V gene, J gene, D gene, CDR3 DNA, CDR3 protein. A D gene is named only where the DNA matches it firmly. The size of a clone is reported for some rows only, either as once, few or many, or as a class for expanded clones.

>11|-|TRBV30|TRBJ2-7|-
TGTGCCCGGTCCGATACCTACGAGCAGTACTTC
CARSDTYEQYF
>16|few|TRBV6-5|TRBJ1-2|TRBD1
TGTGCCAGCAGTTACTCGAAGGCAGGGGGTTCCTATGGCTACACCTTC
CASSYSKAGGSYGYTF
>13|-|TRBV2|TRBJ1-1|-
TGTGCCAGCAGTGAATGGCAAAACACTGAAGCTTTCTTT
CASSEWQNTEAFF
>14|-|TRBV18|TRBJ1-5|-
TGTGCCAGCTCACCTCCGGGGGGTAATCAGCCCCAGCATTTT
CASSPPGGNQPQHF
>14|-|TRBV6-5|TRBJ2-7|-
TGTGCCAGCAGTTACGAGGGTTGGAGTTACGAGCAGTACTTC
CASSYEGWSYEQYF
>13|once|TRBV7-9|TRBJ2-2|-
TGTGCCAGCGGTCGAGCCACGCTCCTGGAGCTGTTTTTT
CASGRATLLELFF
>17|-|TRBV11-2|TRBJ2-1|-
TGTGCCAGCAGCTTAGACAGGGGCTTGAGCTCCTACAATGAGCAGTTCTTC
CASSLDRGLSSYNEQFF
>15|-|TRBV6-5|TRBJ1-2|TRBD1
TGTGCCAGCAGTAGGCGACAGGGCTGGTCGGCTGGCTACACCTTC
CASSRRQGWSAGYTF
>15|-|TRBV6-6|TRBJ2-7|-
TGTGCCAGCAGTTACTCCGGACGGACCTCCTACGAGCAGTACTTC
CASSYSGRTSYEQYF
>16|once|TRBV11-2|TRBJ2-2|TRBD1
TGTGCCAGCAGCCCGCGACAGGGCGCGAACACCGGGGAGCTGTTTTTT
CASSPRQGANTGELFF
>14|-|TRBV10-3|TRBJ1-5|TRBD1
TGTGCCATCAGTGGTCAGGGGGAAAATCAGCCCCAGCATTTT
CAISGQGENQPQHF
>15|-|TRBV6-5|TRBJ2-1|-
TGTGCCAGCAGTTACTCGGGAGACATATACAATGAGCAGTTCTTC
CASSYSGDIYNEQFF
>15|few|TRBV7-8|TRBJ2-1|-
TGTGCCAGCAGCCTCACGACAGCTACGTACAATGAGCAGTTCTTC
CASSLTTATYNEQFF
>12|-|TRBV5-4|TRBJ1-1|-
TGTGCCAGCAGCCCCGGCGGGGGTGAAGCTTTCTTT
CASSPGGGEAFF
>13|few|TRBV5-5|TRBJ1-2|-
TGTGCCAGCAGCTTGGAGGGTGGGTATGGCTACACCTTC
CASSLEGGYGYTF
>15|many|TRBV6-5|TRBJ2-7|-
TGTGCCAGCAGTTACTCGCTCAAGTACACCTACGAGCAGTACTTC
CASSYSLKYTYEQYF
>14|-|TRBV6-1|TRBJ1-1|TRBD1
TGTGCCAGCAGGGGAATACAGGGGATCGCTGAAGCTTTCTTT
CASRGIQGIAEAFF
>13|-|TRBV10-3|TRBJ2-5|-
TGTGCCATCAGTGAAACAGCCAAAGAGACCCAGTACTTC
CAISETAKETQYF
>14|-|TRBV7-9|TRBJ2-2|TRBD1
TGTGCCAGCAGCTTGTTCCAGGGGGCCGGGGAGCTGTTTTTT
CASSLFQGAGELFF
>15|few|TRBV19|TRBJ2-2|-
TGTGCCAGTAGTTTAACGGGGTGGGACACCGGGGAGCTGTTTTTT
CASSLTGWDTGELFF
>15|-|TRBV2|TRBJ2-2|-
TGTGCCAGCAGTCAATGGGGGGCACGGACCGGGGAGCTGTTTTTT
CASSQWGARTGELFF
>16|medium-sized|TRBV6-1|TRBJ1-1|-
TGTGCCAGCAGTGAAGGGTTGGGGGGTTTGAGGGCTGAAGCTTTCTTT
CASSEGLGGLRAEAFF
>15|-|TRBV19|TRBJ2-5|TRBD1
TGTGCCAGTTCCAACAGGGGGTACACGGCGGAGACCCAGTACTTC
CASSNRGYTAETQYF
>15|few|TRBV11-3|TRBJ2-2|TRBD1
TGTGCCAGCAGCCACGGGACAGGAGTCGGCGGGGAGCTGTTTTTT
CASSHGTGVGGELFF
>14|-|TRBV29-1|TRBJ2-2|-
TGCAGCGTTCGGCCTCAGAGGAACACCGGGGAGCTGTTTTTT
CSVRPQRNTGELFF
>12|-|TRBV18|TRBJ2-3|-
TGTGCCAGCTCACCGGTCGGAGATACGCAGTATTTT
CASSPVGDTQYF
>15|-|TRBV4-2|TRBJ2-5|-
TGTGCCAGCAGCCAAGACAATGGGAAGGGCAAGACCCAGTACTTC
CASSQDNGKGKTQYF
>16|-|TRBV7-9|TRBJ2-1|TRBD2
TGTGCCAGCAGCTTAGGAGCGGGGGGCCCCTACAATGAGCAGTTCTTC
CASSLGAGGPYNEQFF
>13|-|TRBV11-2|TRBJ2-7|-
TGTGCCAGCAGCTTCGGGACAACCTACGAGCAGTACTTC
CASSFGTTYEQYF
>13|-|TRBV6-5|TRBJ1-6|-
TGTGCCACTGCCGTCTCCTATAATTCACCCCTCCACTTT
CATAVSYNSPLHF